One sample yielded the 31 T cell receptor beta chains listed below, sequenced in a study of blood T cell repertoires in COVID-19. Clones were read by immunoSEQ multiplex PCR, and TCRdb kept only the in-frame ones, dropping some. Of 250,000 to 350,000 clones listed, around four fifths are singletons. Sequencing was carried out using peripheral blood. All receptors come from a woman in her fifties or sixties with active or convalescent COVID-19.

This chain connects TRBV6-5 to TRBJ2-6, with 10 bases aligning to TRBD1. The CDR3 has 14 amino acids. J gave up 4 bases and V 8 bases, and 2 bases lay outside the gene matches. The germline V gene encodes CDR1 MNHEY and CDR2 SVGAGI. CDR3 bases: TGTGCCAGCGACAGGGGGCCAGGGGCCAACGTCCTGACTTTC. Translation gives CASDRGPGANVLTF.

The chain joins TRBV7-6 to TRBJ2-2; no definite D call. The germline gives CDR1 SGHVS, CDR2 FNYEAQ. This CDR3 is built from 16 residues. Trimming removed 0 bases from V and 0 bases from J, with 8 bases in between. The CDR3 DNA follows: TGTGCCAGCAGCTTAGCCCGAGCCGCGAACACCGGGGAGCTGTTTTTT. It encodes CASSLARAANTGELFF.

The chain is built from TRBV7-9 and TRBJ2-3; 10 positions agree with TRBD2. Germline lookup yields CDR1 SEHNR and CDR2 FQNEAQ (reference sequence). After removal of 5 bases from V and 3 bases from J, the junction contained 8 bases not matched to a gene. The CDR3 contains 16 residues. CDR3 residues: CASSPPASGRTDTQYF. CDR3 DNA sequence: TGTGCCAGCAGCCCACCGGCTAGCGGGAGAACAGATACGCAGTATTTT.

The chain carries TRBV15 and TRBJ1-5, with a weak D call TRBD1 (5 bases). Germline loops: CDR1 LNHNV, CDR2 YYDKDF (reference sequence). Deletions cut 6 bases from V and 7 bases from J, with 16 bases between. The CDR3 is 14 amino acids. The CDR3 region has the DNA TGTGCCACCAGGGGTCTCGGGGGTCACCAGCCCCAGCATTTT. This translates into CATRGLGGHQPQHF.

The V and J genes are TRBV12-3 or TRBV12-4 and TRBJ1-1; D perhaps matches TRBD1 (5 bases). The V end lost 5 bases, the J end lost 2 bases, and 9 bases lay between the germline ends. This CDR3 comprises 13 residues. The CDR3 region is CASSQGFNTEAFF. CDR3 DNA sequence: TGTGCCAGCAGTCAGGGTTTCAACACTGAAGCTTTCTTT.

This clone has a handful of counts. The chain joins TRBV14 to TRBJ1-1; 8 nucleotides match TRBD1. The germline V gene has CDR1 SGHDN and CDR2 FVKESK. The CDR3 is 16 amino acids. J was trimmed by 0 bases and V by 0 bases; bases with no gene match: 3. CDR3 in amino acids: CASSQDRGQVNTEAFF. CDR3 nucleotide sequence: TGTGCCAGCAGCCAAGATCGGGGACAGGTGAACACTGAAGCTTTCTTT.

The genes are TRBV7-9 and TRBJ1-3, with unresolved D. Germline CDR1 and CDR2: SEHNR and FQNEAQ (reference sequence). Trimming took 4 bases from V and 2 from J, leaving 15 bases between them. The CDR3 length is 16 residues. CDR3: CASSWREAGPGNTIYF. Here the CDR3 DNA reads TGTGCCAGCAGCTGGAGGGAGGCAGGCCCTGGAAACACCATATATTTT.

The V and J genes are TRBV7-6 and TRBJ2-1; 10 bases agree with TRBD2. V dropped 5 bases and J dropped 4; count of bases not matched to a gene: 11. The CDR3 spans 17 residues. Germline V gives CDR1 SGHVS, CDR2 FNYEAQ. CDR3 sequence: CASSPIGGLADYNEQFF. CDR3 nucleotide sequence: TGTGCCAGCAGCCCTATTGGAGGACTAGCGGATTACAATGAGCAGTTCTTC. Variable domain in full (rest from reference TRBV7-6 and TRBJ2-1): GAGVSQSPRYKVTKRGQDVALRCDPISGHVSLYWYRQALGQGPEFLTYFNYEAQQDKSGLPNDRFSAERPEGSISTLTIQRTEQRDSAMYRCASSPIGGLADYNEQFFGPGTRLTVL.

This clone appeared once. This chain joins TRBV6-1 and TRBJ1-1; TRBD1 agrees at 10 bases. Germline V gene data show CDR1 as MNHNS and CDR2 as SASEGT. The J segment lost 7 bases and the V segment lost 4 bases, leaving 6 bases of the junction unmatched. The CDR3 totals 14 residues. CDR3 nucleotide sequence: TGTGCCAGCAGTGGGACAGGGGGGGGGAGTGAAGCTTTCTTT. Its protein is CASSGTGGGSEAFF.

About this clone itself: The identical CDR3 is also encoded by other nucleotide sequences in the sample. This chain joins TRBV18 and TRBJ1-2, with D unclear. The CDR3 has 15 residues. V lost 0 bases to trimming and J lost 0 bases, with 8 bases between them. Germline V CDR1 and CDR2: KGHSH, LQKENI. The DNA of the CDR3 is TGTGCCAGCTCACCACCGGGCCGCGCTAACTATGGCTACACCTTC. It yields the protein CASSPPGRANYGYTF.

This clone was detected only a few times. This chain uses TRBV5-1 with TRBJ1-2, with TRBD1 identical over 8 bases. The V gene's germline CDR1 is SGHRS and CDR2 YFSETQ. V lost 6 bases and J lost 5; bases outside the gene matches: 6. The CDR3 spans 13 residues. The CDR3 coding sequence is TGCGCCAGCAACGCGGGGACAGGTTATGGCTACACCTTC. Its protein product is CASNAGTGYGYTF.

The J gene is TRBJ1-1, the V gene TRBV28; the D gene is possibly TRBD1 (6 bases). V was pared by 6 bases and J by 10 bases, with 27 bases between. CDR1 is MDHEN, CDR2 SYDVKM, per germline. This CDR3 has 16 residues. For the CDR3, the DNA is TGTGCCAGCAGACCCGTCAAGGACAGTCAAGTAAGGGGAGCTTTCTTT. Residues: CASRPVKDSQVRGAFF.

The chain recombines TRBV2 with TRBJ2-3, with TRBD2 matching 9 bases. J was trimmed by 0 bases and V by 2 bases; bases with no gene match: 6. CDR1 SNHLY and CDR2 FYNNEI come from the germline V gene. The CDR3 extends over 17 amino acids. The CDR3: CASSESGLAISTDTQYF. CDR3 bases: TGTGCCAGCAGTGAAAGCGGACTAGCGATTAGCACAGATACGCAGTATTTT.

Written as DNA, the CDR3 is TGTGCCAGCAGCCCTACGGTAGACAGGGACTTCAACGAGCAGTACTTC. Translation: CASSPTVDRDFNEQYF. J is TRBJ2-7 and V is TRBV4-2; possible D gene TRBD1, 7 bases. Trimming shortened V by 4 bases and J by 5 bases, and 21 bases separated the two germline ends. The CDR3 loop spans 16 amino acids. Per the germline V gene, CDR1 is LGHNA and CDR2 is YNFKEQ.

The V gene is TRBV28, the J gene TRBJ1-2, with TRBD1 identical over 8 bases. This CDR3 contains 13 residues. From germline, CDR1 is MDHEN and CDR2 SYDVKM. With 6 bases clipped from V and 4 bases from J, the junction kept 4 bases outside the gene matches. The CDR3 nucleotides read TGTGCCAGCAGATCGGGACAGGCCTATGGCTACACCTTC. Translating gives CASRSGQAYGYTF.

The rearrangement joins TRBV5-1 to TRBJ2-7; 7 bases are a match to TRBD1. The CDR3 has 15 residues. CDR1 and CDR2 (germline): SGHRS, YFSETQ. V shed 4 bases, J shed 2 bases, and the junction held 9 bases outside the gene matches. Here the CDR3 reads CASSPGTEDTYEQYF. DNA of the CDR3: TGCGCCAGCAGCCCCGGGACAGAAGATACCTACGAGCAGTACTTC.

The chain carries TRBV7-6 and TRBJ2-1, with D maybe TRBD1 (6 bases). The CDR3 consists of 14 residues. The germline V gene has CDR1 SGHVS and CDR2 FNYEAQ. V was trimmed by 3 bases and J by 6 bases, leaving 12 bases between them. CDR3 amino acids: CASSFSRGSNEQFF. The CDR3 nucleotides read TGTGCCAGCAGCTTTTCCAGGGGTTCCAATGAGCAGTTCTTC.

The rearrangement uses TRBV6-5 and TRBJ2-1; TRBD1 matches 11 bases. The trim removed 4 bases at V and 6 bases at J, leaving 5 bases unmatched. CDR3 length: 15 residues. Germline CDR1 is MNHEY and CDR2 is SVGAGI. The CDR3 loop reads CASSSRDRGGNEQFF. Written as DNA, the CDR3 is TGTGCCAGCAGTTCCCGGGACAGGGGGGGCAATGAGCAGTTCTTC.

This chain connects TRBV10-3 to TRBJ1-4, with D possibly TRBD1 on 6 matching bases. Germline V lookup: CDR1 ENHRY, CDR2 SYGVKD. There are 14 residues in the CDR3. Trimming removed 6 bases at V and 3 bases at J, with 11 bases between. The CDR3 is CAISPGASNEKLFF. DNA for the CDR3: TGTGCCATCAGCCCAGGGGCGTCTAATGAAAAACTGTTTTTT.

The rearrangement links TRBV6-2 or TRBV6-3 to TRBJ2-1; D not resolved. Trimming took off 4 bases at V and 9 bases at J, with 13 bases between the two ends. Germline values: CDR1 MNHEY, CDR2 SVGEGT. This CDR3 has 13 residues. The CDR3, as DNA: TGTGCCAGCAGTTTTAGACCAAGAGGTGAGCAGTTCTTC. Its protein is CASSFRPRGEQFF.

V gene TRBV7-9 combines with J gene TRBJ2-7, with TRBD2 as a possible D gene (6 bases). Germline CDR1 reads SEHNR; CDR2 reads FQNEAQ (reference sequence). Deletions cut 4 bases from V and 4 bases from J, with 23 bases between. The length of the CDR3 is 17 residues. CDR3 in amino acids: CASSSTSIAARRYEQYF. The CDR3 DNA reads TGTGCCAGCAGCTCAACCTCGATAGCGGCCAGGAGGTACGAGCAGTACTTC.

V and J are TRBV10-2 and TRBJ1-4; 10 bases map to TRBD1. The CDR3 spans 15 residues. Trimming at V came to 8 bases and at J to 7 bases, leaving 10 bases not matched to a gene. CDR1 is WSHSY, CDR2 SAAADI, per germline. The DNA for the CDR3 is TGCGCCAGCGCGCCTGACAGGGGGCAGGGTGAAAAACTGTTTTTT. Translation: CASAPDRGQGEKLFF.

V gene TRBV11-2 combines with J gene TRBJ2-7, with 10 bases matching TRBD2. The CDR3 totals 14 residues. The V gene's germline CDR1 is SGHAT and CDR2 FQNNGV. Losses at the gene ends were 6 bases for V and 8 bases for J; bases not matched to a gene: 10. The DNA of the CDR3 is TGTGCCAGCAGTTCGACTAGCGGGTCGATGAAGCAGTACTTC. This codes for CASSSTSGSMKQYF.

The V gene is TRBV4-2, the J gene TRBJ2-1, with 9 positions matching TRBD2. The CDR3 totals 17 residues. The junction had 8 bases not matched to a gene; V was cut back by 3 bases and J by 2 bases. Germline V gives CDR1 LGHNA, CDR2 YNFKEQ. The DNA for the CDR3 is TGTGCCAGCAGCCAGGAACTTAGCGGGAGCCCCTACAATGAGCAGTTCTTC. It is translated as CASSQELSGSPYNEQFF.

This rearrangement joins TRBV11-1 to TRBJ1-5, with no clear D. Germline CDR1 is SGHAT and CDR2 is FQDESV (reference sequence). The length of the CDR3 is 15 residues. The V gene lost 1 base and the J gene lost 4 bases, with 11 bases spanning the gap. The CDR3 bases are TGTGCCAGCAGCTTAGACGGGTCCCCTAATCAGCCCCAGCATTTT. This codes for CASSLDGSPNQPQHF.

On this clone itself: This same CDR3 is encoded by further DNA sequences in the sample. The gene calls are TRBV6-5 and TRBJ1-6; TRBD1 aligns across 10 bases. Germline V CDR1 and CDR2: MNHEY, SVGAGI. The CDR3 runs 13 residues. V was clipped by 6 bases and J by 7 bases; unmatched bases: 0. CDR3 loop: CASRGQGNSPLHF. The CDR3 nucleotides read TGTGCCAGCAGGGGACAGGGGAATTCACCCCTCCACTTT.

V and J are TRBV27 and TRBJ1-4; possible D gene TRBD1, 6 bases. V gave up 6 bases and J gave up 7 bases, with 18 bases separating them. CDR1 is MNHEY, CDR2 SMNVEV, per germline (reference sequence). CDR3 length: 15 residues. The CDR3 protein is CASSQAWAGVEKLFF. The DNA for the CDR3 is TGTGCCAGCAGCCAGGCCTGGGCAGGGGTTGAAAAACTGTTTTTT.

CDR3 DNA sequence: TGTGCCAGCAGTTTCCTCTTCCGCGGCAGCTTCTATGGCTACACCTTC. Its translation is CASSFLFRGSFYGYTF. This chain links TRBV28 with TRBJ1-2; no definite D call. CDR3 length: 16 residues. Germline CDR1 reads MDHEN; CDR2 reads SYDVKM. Trimming took 3 bases from V and 4 from J, leaving 18 bases between them.

The chain couples TRBV7-8 to TRBJ1-1; the D gene is possibly TRBD1 (6 bases). The CDR3 length is 13 residues. From germline, CDR1 is SGHVS and CDR2 FQNEAQ. V gave up 6 bases and J gave up 3 bases, with 11 bases separating them. The CDR3 sequence: CASSSGTHTEAFF. In DNA form, the CDR3 reads TGTGCCAGCAGTTCCGGGACACACACTGAAGCTTTCTTT.

This clone turned up a few times. This chain connects TRBV4-1 to TRBJ1-5; tentatively, D is TRBD1 (5 bases). Germline values: CDR1 MGHRA, CDR2 YSYEKL. V lost 0 bases, J lost 6 bases, and 12 bases lay in between. The CDR3 sequence is 15 residues long. The CDR3 bases are TGCGCCAGCAGCCAAGACCGGCAGGGCGGTCAGCCCCAGCATTTT. It translates to CASSQDRQGGQPQHF.

The genes are TRBV4-2 and TRBJ2-7; TRBD2 matches at 7 bases. Germline V lookup: CDR1 LGHNA, CDR2 YNFKEQ. The V and J ends lost 4 bases and 2 bases, in that order; junction bases with no gene match: 11. The CDR3 totals 16 residues. CDR3 region: CASSREGGANTYEQYF. DNA of the CDR3: TGTGCCAGCAGCCGGGAGGGTGGAGCGAATACCTACGAGCAGTACTTC.